Listed here are 2 T cell receptor beta chains from one sample, sequenced in a study of control samples from healthy donors and cancer patients. Only in-frame clones appear in the TCRdb table, and some are missing; sequencing was by immunoSEQ multiplex PCR. Here the sample spans around 63,000 clones, 87% being singletons. The sequenced sample was PBMCs. The origin of the receptors is a woman aged 45-59 years with head and neck cancer.

The CDR3 DNA reads as TGTGCCAGCTCACCGAACAGGGAAGTCGGGGAGCTGTTTTTT. This codes for CASSPNREVGELFF. V gene TRBV18 combines with J gene TRBJ2-2, with D perhaps matching TRBD1 (6 bases). This CDR3 has 14 amino acids. Trimming removed 3 bases at V and 7 bases at J, with 12 bases between. In germline, CDR1 is KGHSH, CDR2 LQKENI.

This chain uses TRBV5-1 with TRBJ2-7, with 8 bases aligning to TRBD1. Looked up from germline, CDR1 is SGHRS and CDR2 is YFSETQ. V lost 4 bases, J lost 5 bases, and 2 bases stayed unmatched. This CDR3 spans 12 amino acids. CDR3 protein: CASSLTGDEQYF. The CDR3 DNA reads as TGCGCCAGCAGCCTGACAGGGGACGAGCAGTACTTC.